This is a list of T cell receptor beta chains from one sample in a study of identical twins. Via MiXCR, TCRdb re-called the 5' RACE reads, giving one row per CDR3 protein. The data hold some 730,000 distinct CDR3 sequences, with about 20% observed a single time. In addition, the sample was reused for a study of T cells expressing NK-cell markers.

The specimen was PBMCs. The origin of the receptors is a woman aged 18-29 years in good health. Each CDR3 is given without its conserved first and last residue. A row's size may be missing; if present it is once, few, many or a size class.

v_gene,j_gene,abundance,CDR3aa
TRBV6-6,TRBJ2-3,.,ASSYAREGTQY
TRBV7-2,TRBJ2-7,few,ASSLADWDYEQY
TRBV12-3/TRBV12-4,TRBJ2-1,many,ASSVGVGADEQF
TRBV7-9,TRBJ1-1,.,AGRQGTNTEAF
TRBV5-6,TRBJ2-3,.,ASSGTRTSGRTDTQY
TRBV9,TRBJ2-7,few,ASSVGGNEQY
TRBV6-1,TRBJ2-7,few,ASSATGTGGDEQY
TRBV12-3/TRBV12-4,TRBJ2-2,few,ASSLAASTGELF
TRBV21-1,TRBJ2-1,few,ASSPHGLAGYNEQF
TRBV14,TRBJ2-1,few,ASSPTNYRGKGEQF
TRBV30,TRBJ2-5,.,AWSVQVSETQY
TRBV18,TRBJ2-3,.,ASSPRGTTATDTQY
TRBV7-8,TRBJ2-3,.,ASSWSGIADTQY
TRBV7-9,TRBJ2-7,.,ASSLRGDREGSEQY
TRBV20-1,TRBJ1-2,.,SATLAAQNYGYT
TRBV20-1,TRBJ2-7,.,SARDGGPYEQY
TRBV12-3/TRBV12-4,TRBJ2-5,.,ASSRPSGIQETQY
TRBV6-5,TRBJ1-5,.,ASSLPGTGGFDQPQH
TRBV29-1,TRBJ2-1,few,SVEGQSSYNEQF
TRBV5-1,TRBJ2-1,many,ASSSTGLAGSYNEQF
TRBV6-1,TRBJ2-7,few,ASSVQGGEQY
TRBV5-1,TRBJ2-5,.,ASSSGAEETQY
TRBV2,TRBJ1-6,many,ASKRVPNSPLH
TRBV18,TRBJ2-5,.,ASSPSPRRQETQY
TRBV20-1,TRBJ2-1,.,SASLGPRGDEQF
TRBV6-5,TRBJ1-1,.,ASSYWTGVGSEAF
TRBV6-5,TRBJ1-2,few,ASSYSYSLSNYGYT
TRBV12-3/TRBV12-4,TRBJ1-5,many,ASSLSGQPQH
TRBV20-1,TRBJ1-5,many,SAGTVLGDQPQH
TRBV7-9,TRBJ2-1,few,ASSLVPGDNEQF
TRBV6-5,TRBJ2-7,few,ASSYSWDSTTYEQY
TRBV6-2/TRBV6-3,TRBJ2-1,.,ASSPRDRALSHNEQF
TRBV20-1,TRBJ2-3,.,SARDLTSPTDTQY
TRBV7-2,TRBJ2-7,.,ASSLRMDGLYEQY
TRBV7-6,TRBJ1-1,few,ASSAVGGNTEAF
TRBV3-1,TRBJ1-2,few,ASSLAGSGYT
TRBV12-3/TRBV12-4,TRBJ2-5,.,ASSLTRRGTQY
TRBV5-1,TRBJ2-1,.,ASSLGLPNEQF
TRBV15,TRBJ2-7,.,ATSRDRLEDRVNEQY
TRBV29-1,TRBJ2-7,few,SVVSGETYEQY
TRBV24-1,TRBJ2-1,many,ATSDSTGSSYNEQF
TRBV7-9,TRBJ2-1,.,ASTRDTGVNEQF
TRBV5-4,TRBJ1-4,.,ASSLRGAGSELF
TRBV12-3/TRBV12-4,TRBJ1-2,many,ASSVNNYGYT
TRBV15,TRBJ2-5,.,AARPGGTEETQY
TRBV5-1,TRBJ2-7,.,ASSRPGLEQY
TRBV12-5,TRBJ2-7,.,ASGPRGTGGSYEQY
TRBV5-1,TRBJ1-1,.,ASSLVSVSEAF
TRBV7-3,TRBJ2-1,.,ASSESGQFYDEQF
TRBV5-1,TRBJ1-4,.,ASSLAEERGEKLF
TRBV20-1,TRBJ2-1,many,SARANFASGGAQLSYNEQF
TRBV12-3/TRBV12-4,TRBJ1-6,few,ASSFYQGALH
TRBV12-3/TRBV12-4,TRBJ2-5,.,ASSTARTSGSF
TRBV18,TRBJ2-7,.,ASSPWVRTFSYEQY
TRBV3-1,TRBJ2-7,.,ASSPGVGGRGSYEQY